The 10 T cell receptor beta chains given below trace back to one sample, sequenced in a study of beta chain features in type 1 diabetes. The entirety of the isolated RNA underwent reverse transcription, so expressed TCRB transcripts were sequenced. Libraries were prepared by immunoSEQ multiplex PCR; TCRdb keeps only in-frame clonotypes and omits some of them. Of about 210,000 clones listed, roughly a tenth are singletons. What was sequenced was central memory CD4+ T cells from blood. Receptors were obtained from a young man in good health.

J is TRBJ1-1 and V is TRBV27; TRBD1 matches at 8 bases. Germline V gene sequence: CDR1 MNHEY, CDR2 SMNVEV (reference sequence). The CDR3 is made up of 14 amino acids. V was pared by 4 bases and J by 5 bases, with 6 bases of the junction left unmatched. CDR3 nucleotide sequence: TGTGCCAGCAGTTCCAGGGGGCTTGGTACTGAAGCTTTCTTT. Its translation: CASSSRGLGTEAFF.

Only a few counts were recorded for this clone. This chain uses TRBV19 with TRBJ2-7, with 9 positions matching TRBD2. Losses at the gene ends were 5 bases for V and 7 bases for J; bases not matched to a gene: 15. CDR1 LNHDA and CDR2 SQIVND come from the germline V gene (reference sequence). The CDR3 covers 16 residues. DNA for the CDR3: TGTGCCAGTAGTCATAGATCCCCTAGCGGGACTGGTGAGCAGTACTTC. This sequence encodes CASSHRSPSGTGEQYF.

There are many counts of this clone. This chain uses TRBV28 with TRBJ2-1; D is possibly TRBD1 or TRBD2 (6 bases each). Germline CDR1 MDHEN, CDR2 SYDVKM. This CDR3 spans 14 amino acids. The ends were cut back, 5 bases at V and 8 bases at J, with 16 bases in the middle. The CDR3 nucleotides are TGTGCCAGCAGTCGATCAGAGGGGGGCGATGAGCAGTTCTTC. The encoded protein is CASSRSEGGDEQFF.

This clone has just a few counts. The gene calls are TRBV7-9 and TRBJ2-1; possibly TRBD2 for D (5 bases). Germline lookup yields CDR1 SEHNR and CDR2 FQNEAQ (reference sequence). V was shortened by 8 bases and J by 9 bases, with 5 bases between the two germline ends. The CDR3 totals 9 residues. This chain's CDR3 is CASGGEQFF. For the CDR3, the DNA is TGTGCCAGCGGAGGTGAGCAGTTCTTC.

V gene TRBV6-5 combines with J gene TRBJ2-7, with D possibly being TRBD2 (6 bases). Germline assignment: CDR1 MNHEY and CDR2 SVGAGI. V lost 0 bases to trimming and J lost 5 bases, with 14 bases between them. The CDR3 extends over 15 amino acids. The DNA for the CDR3 is TGTGCCAGCAGTTACTCGGGCGCCTGGAGGGACGAGCAGTACTTC. Translated, it gives CASSYSGAWRDEQYF.

Many counts were recorded for this clone. The chain recombines TRBV7-8 with TRBJ2-1; tentatively, D is TRBD1 (5 bases). Trimming removed 0 bases at V and 7 bases at J, with 16 bases between. This CDR3 comprises 16 residues. Germline V lookup: CDR1 SGHVS, CDR2 FQNEAQ. As DNA, the CDR3 is TGTGCCAGCAGCTTAGCTCCAACCCTGAAGGGGAATGAGCAGTTCTTC. Protein sequence: CASSLAPTLKGNEQFF.

This clone was picked up a small number of times. CDR3 sequence reads: CASSWDKSTDTQYF. Written as DNA, the CDR3 is TGTGCCAGCAGCTGGGACAAAAGCACAGATACGCAGTATTTT. The V and J genes are TRBV7-9 and TRBJ2-3, with a possible D match to TRBD1 (6 bases). CDR1 is SEHNR, CDR2 FQNEAQ, per germline (reference sequence). V lost 4 bases to trimming and J lost 0 bases, with 8 bases between them. The CDR3 length is 14 residues. Supplemented by reference TRBV7-9 and TRBJ2-3, the full variable domain reads DTGVSQNPRHKITKRGQNVTFRCDPISEHNRLYWYRQTLGQGPEFLTYFQNEAQLEKSRLLSDRFSAERPKGSFSTLEIQRTEQGDSAMYLCASSWDKSTDTQYFGPGTRLTVL.

This chain uses TRBV30 with TRBJ2-7; D gene uncertain. There are 12 residues in the CDR3. The V gene's germline CDR1 is GTSNPN and CDR2 SVGIG (reference sequence). V was clipped by 3 bases and J by 7 bases, with 13 bases between them. The CDR3 here is CAWRGNSREQYF. The CDR3 coding sequence is TGTGCCTGGAGGGGGAATTCGAGGGAGCAGTACTTC.

This chain joins TRBV5-6 and TRBJ1-1; possible D gene TRBD1, 5 bases. The CDR3 contains 13 residues. The germline V gene has CDR1 SGHDT and CDR2 YYEEEE. V dropped 4 bases and J dropped 6 bases, with 13 bases sitting between them. The CDR3 loop is CASSTQGWAEAFF. The CDR3 region has the DNA TGTGCCAGCAGCACTCAGGGTTGGGCTGAAGCTTTCTTT.

The V call is TRBV6-5, the J call TRBJ2-4, with a possible D match to TRBD1 (6 bases). Germline V gene lookup returns CDR1 MNHEY and CDR2 SVGAGI. CDR3 length: 15 residues. With 2 bases removed from V and 3 bases from J, the gap between germline ends came to 11 bases. The CDR3 sequence: CASSYTRGFKNIQYF. CDR3 bases: TGTGCCAGCAGTTACACCAGGGGTTTCAAAAACATTCAGTACTTC.